A single sample is the source of the 21 T cell receptor beta chains below, sequenced in a study of CD8+CD57+ T cells in acquired aplastic anemia. CDR3 and TCR beta VDJ profiling relied on a genomic DNA template. Via MiXCR, TCRdb re-called the reads, giving one row per CDR3 protein. The sample comprises some 200,000 distinct CDR3 sequences, over 60% of which are singletons, and less than 30% rests with the top ten. The sequencing sample was made of sorted CD4+, CD8+, or CD8+CD57+ T cells (not recorded which) from PBMCs. The receptors shown here come from a human donor in good health.

V gene TRBV15 combines with J gene TRBJ2-5, with TRBD1 as a possible D gene (5 bases). Looked up from germline, CDR1 is LNHNV and CDR2 is YYDKDF (reference sequence). The germline V and J ends were trimmed by 4 bases and 2 bases, with 11 bases remaining between them. This CDR3 is 14 amino acids long. The CDR3 DNA sequence: TGTGCCACCAGCACCCCTGGGGCGCAAGAGACCCAGTACTTC. Translation: CATSTPGAQETQYF.

The chain carries TRBV20-1 and TRBJ2-3, with TRBD2 matching 10 bases. The CDR3 sequence is 13 residues long. Looked up from germline, CDR1 is DFQATT and CDR2 is SNEGSKA (reference sequence). Trimming took 4 bases from V and 6 from J; bases not matched to a gene: 4. The CDR3: CSAISGRWDTQYF. The CDR3 bases are TGCAGTGCTATTAGCGGGAGGTGGGATACGCAGTATTTT.

The J gene is TRBJ1-2, the V gene TRBV7-9; TRBD1 matches 7 bases. This CDR3 contains 13 residues. V trimming: 6 bases; J trimming: 3 bases; junction bases outside the gene matches: 4. Germline CDR1 SEHNR, CDR2 FQNEAQ (reference sequence). CDR3 loop: CASSKDRDYGYTF. In DNA form, the CDR3 reads TGTGCCAGCAGTAAAGACAGGGACTATGGCTACACCTTC.

The rearrangement uses TRBV9 and TRBJ2-1; 7 bases match TRBD1. Germline V gives CDR1 SGDLS, CDR2 YYNGEE. This CDR3 region has 15 residues. V was pared by 2 bases and J by 5 bases, with 7 bases of the junction left unmatched. The CDR3 is CASSVRQGRNNEQFF. DNA for the CDR3: TGTGCCAGCAGCGTCCGACAGGGAAGAAACAATGAGCAGTTCTTC.

The genes are TRBV7-8 and TRBJ2-7; tentatively, D is TRBD1 (6 bases). Germline CDR1 reads SGHVS; CDR2 reads FQNEAQ. Trimming cost V 1 base and J 5 bases, with 12 bases left between them. This CDR3 contains 14 residues. The CDR3 is CASSLGAGVNEQYF. In DNA, the CDR3 is TGTGCCAGCAGCTTAGGGGCAGGGGTCAACGAGCAGTACTTC. Variable domain in full (rest from reference TRBV7-8 and TRBJ2-7): GAGVSQSPRYKVAKRGQDVALRCDPISGHVSLFWYQQALGQGPEFLTYFQNEAQLDKSGLPSDRFFAERPEGSVSTLKIQRTQQEDSAVYLCASSLGAGVNEQYFGPGTRLTVT.

This clonotype was picked up one time. The chain has TRBV5-1 and TRBJ2-7; 8 positions agree with TRBD2. The CDR3 has 14 residues. Germline lookup yields CDR1 SGHRS and CDR2 YFSETQ. J lost 7 bases, V lost 1 base, and 7 bases had no gene match. This CDR3 is CASSLRAGEGEQYF. DNA of the CDR3: TGCGCCAGCAGCTTGAGAGCGGGAGAGGGGGAGCAGTACTTC.

The J gene is TRBJ1-3, the V gene TRBV7-9, with 7 bases that match TRBD1. The germline CDR1 and CDR2 sequences are SEHNR and FQNEAQ (reference sequence). V lost 1 base and J lost 0; bases outside the gene matches: 6. This CDR3 has 17 amino acids. CDR3 sequence reads: CASSLGMGQSSGNTIYF. CDR3 in DNA: TGTGCCAGCAGCTTAGGTATGGGACAGAGCTCTGGAAACACCATATATTTT.

The chain is built from TRBV6-1 and TRBJ2-5; 10 bases agree with TRBD1. Germline-derived CDR1 and CDR2 are MNHNS and SASEGT. Unmatched junction bases numbered 2, after V lost 2 bases and J lost 2 bases. This CDR3 has 15 residues. CDR3 sequence: CASSEPGQGQETQYF. Written as DNA, the CDR3 is TGTGCCAGCAGTGAACCGGGACAGGGGCAAGAGACCCAGTACTTC.

The rearrangement links TRBV20-1 to TRBJ1-1; possibly TRBD1 for D (6 bases). V was shortened by 6 bases and J by 3 bases, with 14 bases between the two germline ends. Germline assignment: CDR1 DFQATT and CDR2 SNEGSKA (reference sequence). This CDR3 contains 13 residues. The DNA for the CDR3 is TGCAGTGCCGGGGGGGGGGCTGACACTGAAGCTTTCTTT. It specifies CSAGGGADTEAFF.

This sequence joins TRBV19 and TRBJ1-5, with 7 bases that match TRBD1. The germline CDR1 and CDR2 sequences are LNHDA and SQIVND (reference sequence). V was clipped by 3 bases and J by 2 bases; unmatched bases: 4. This CDR3 contains 15 residues. In DNA form, the CDR3 reads TGTGCCAGTAGTATCTCAGGGGGAGGCAATCAGCCCCAGCATTTT. Amino acids: CASSISGGGNQPQHF. The full variable domain, with the rest looked up from reference TRBV19 and TRBJ1-5, is DGGITQSPKYLFRKEGQNVTLSCEQNLNHDAMYWYRQDPGQGLRLIYYSQIVNDFQKGDIAEGYSVSREKKESFPLTVTSAQKNPTAFYLCASSISGGGNQPQHFGDGTRLSIL.

The chain links TRBV7-7 to TRBJ2-3, with 7 bases lining up with TRBD2. CDR1 is SSHAT and CDR2 is FNYEAQ in the germline V gene (reference sequence). This CDR3 is 14 amino acids long. J lost 4 bases, V lost 1 base, and 2 bases had no gene match. The CDR3 region has the DNA TGTGCCAGCAGCTTAGGGGGGGGATCAGATACGCAGTATTTT. This codes for CASSLGGGSDTQYF.

In this sample, this clonotype turned up many times. This chain uses TRBV6-2 or TRBV6-3 with TRBJ2-1, with 7 bases that match TRBD2. Trimming cost V 4 bases and J 6 bases; bases outside gene matches: 6. Germline loops: CDR1 MNHEY, CDR2 SVGEGT. CDR3 length equals 14 residues. CDR3 protein: CASSFSTSLNEQFF. In nucleotides, the CDR3 is TGTGCCAGCAGTTTCTCGACTAGCCTCAATGAGCAGTTCTTC.

This clonotype was seen repeatedly, ten times or more. The CDR3 bases are TGTGCCAGCAGCTTGTACCCCGGGACAGGGGATCAGCCCCAGCATTTT. Its translation: CASSLYPGTGDQPQHF. This chain connects TRBV7-6 to TRBJ1-5; 10 bases line up with TRBD1. The CDR3 consists of 16 residues. V shed 3 bases and J 5 bases; nucleotides not matched to a gene: 7. The germline CDR1 and CDR2 sequences are SGHVS and FNYEAQ.

This CDR3 is CASSERGSGTSSYEQYF. The CDR3 nucleotides are TGTGCCAGCAGTGAACGAGGGTCGGGCACGAGTTCCTACGAGCAGTACTTC. The chain couples TRBV6-1 to TRBJ2-7, with D possibly matching TRBD2 (5 bases). CDR1 MNHNS and CDR2 SASEGT come from the germline V gene. The germline V and J ends were trimmed by 2 bases and 1 base, with 18 bases remaining between them. The CDR3 extends over 17 amino acids.

Points on this clonotype: A read error is likely, as this CDR3 ends without the conserved phenylalanine or tryptophan. The V and J genes are TRBV5-4 and TRBJ2-7; weak D call: TRBD2 (5 bases). Per the germline V gene, CDR1 is SGHNT and CDR2 is YYREEE (reference sequence). Trimming removed 3 bases from V and 0 bases from J, with 16 bases in between. CDR3 size: 16 residues. The CDR3 DNA is TGTGCCAGCAGCTGGGGTGGAAGAGGGAACTCCTACGAGCAGTACCTC. It codes for CASSWGGRGNSYEQYL.

Remarks on this clonotype: A junction boundary mismatches the germline segment, possibly from a read error. The chain has TRBV7-3 and TRBJ2-1, with 7 bases that match TRBD2. CDR3 size: 13 residues. Germline loops: CDR1 SGHTA, CDR2 FQGTGA. The CDR3 sequence is CACSFGEGPEQFF. The CDR3 DNA sequence: TGTGCCTGCAGCTTCGGGGAGGGGCCTGAGCAGTTCTTC.

This clonotype came up many times. The chain uses TRBV6-5 and TRBJ2-7, with a possible D match to TRBD1 (6 bases). CDR1 is MNHEY and CDR2 is SVGAGI in the germline V gene. The CDR3 sequence is 13 residues long. V was pared by 6 bases and J by 2 bases, with 11 bases between. The CDR3 region has the DNA TGTGCCAGCAGGGAGACAGGAGCCTACGAGCAGTACTTC. Its protein product is CASRETGAYEQYF.

This clonotype was detected many times. CDR3 region: CASSQVGLAGGWDTQYF. As DNA, the CDR3 is TGCGCCAGCAGCCAAGTTGGTTTAGCGGGAGGATGGGATACGCAGTATTTT. The chain is built from TRBV4-1 and TRBJ2-3, with 10 bases fitting TRBD2. The CDR3 is made up of 17 amino acids. Germline CDR1 is MGHRA and CDR2 is YSYEKL. V lost 1 base and J lost 6; bases outside the gene matches: 10.

The V and J genes are TRBV7-9 and TRBJ2-5, with 11 bases that match TRBD1. Germline values: CDR1 SEHNR, CDR2 FQNEAQ (reference sequence). V shed 6 bases, J shed 4 bases, and the junction held 7 bases outside the gene matches. This CDR3 contains 15 residues. The CDR3 DNA reads as TGTGCCAGCAGTCATCCGGGACAGGGGGGAGAGACCCAGTACTTC. Translating it yields CASSHPGQGGETQYF.

The sample holds one count of this clonotype. The CDR3 protein is CASSPDPGGWYGELFF. As DNA, the CDR3 is TGTGCCAGCAGCCCAGACCCCGGGGGCTGGTACGGGGAGCTGTTTTTT. This chain links TRBV7-9 with TRBJ2-2; D is perhaps TRBD1 or TRBD2 (6 bases each). The CDR3 runs to 16 residues. V was clipped by 5 bases and J by 7 bases, with 20 bases between them. The V gene's germline CDR1 is SEHNR and CDR2 FQNEAQ (reference sequence).

This clonotype showed up many times. The rearrangement uses TRBV2 and TRBJ2-2, with no clear D. CDR1 and CDR2 (germline): SNHLY, FYNNEI. The CDR3 totals 16 residues. V lost 4 bases and J 1 base, leaving 13 bases between the germline ends. In nucleotides, the CDR3 is TGTGCCAGCAGTGGAGATTGGGGTGAGAACACCGGGGAGCTGTTTTTT. This gives the protein CASSGDWGENTGELFF.